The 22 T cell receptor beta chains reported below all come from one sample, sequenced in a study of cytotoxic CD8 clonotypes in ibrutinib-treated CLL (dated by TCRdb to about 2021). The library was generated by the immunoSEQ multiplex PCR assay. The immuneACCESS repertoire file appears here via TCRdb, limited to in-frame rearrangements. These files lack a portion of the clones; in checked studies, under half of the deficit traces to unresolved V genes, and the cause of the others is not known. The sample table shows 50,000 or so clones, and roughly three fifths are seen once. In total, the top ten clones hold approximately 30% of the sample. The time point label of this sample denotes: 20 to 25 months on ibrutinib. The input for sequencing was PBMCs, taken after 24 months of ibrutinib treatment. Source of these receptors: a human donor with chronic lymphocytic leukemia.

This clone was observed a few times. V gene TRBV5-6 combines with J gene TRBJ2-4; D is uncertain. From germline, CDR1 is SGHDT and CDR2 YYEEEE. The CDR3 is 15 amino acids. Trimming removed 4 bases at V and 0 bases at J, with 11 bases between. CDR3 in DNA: TGTGCCAGCAGCCCTGAGGAACTAGCCAAAAACATTCAGTACTTC. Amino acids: CASSPEELAKNIQYF. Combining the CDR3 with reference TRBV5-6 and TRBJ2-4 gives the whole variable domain DAGVTQSPTHLIKTRGQQVTLRCSPKSGHDTVSWYQQALGQGPQFIFQYYEEEERQRGNFPDRFSGHQFPNYSSELNVNALLLGDSALYLCASSPEELAKNIQYFGAGTRLSVL.

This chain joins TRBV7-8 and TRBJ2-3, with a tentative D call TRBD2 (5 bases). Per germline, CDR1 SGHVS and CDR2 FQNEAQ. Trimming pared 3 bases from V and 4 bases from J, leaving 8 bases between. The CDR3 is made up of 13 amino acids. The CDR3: CASSFIGADTQYF. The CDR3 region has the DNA TGTGCCAGCAGCTTTATCGGGGCAGATACGCAGTATTTT. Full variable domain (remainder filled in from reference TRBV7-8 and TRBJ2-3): GAGVSQSPRYKVAKRGQDVALRCDPISGHVSLFWYQQALGQGPEFLTYFQNEAQLDKSGLPSDRFFAERPEGSVSTLKIQRTQQEDSAVYLCASSFIGADTQYFGPGTRLTVL.

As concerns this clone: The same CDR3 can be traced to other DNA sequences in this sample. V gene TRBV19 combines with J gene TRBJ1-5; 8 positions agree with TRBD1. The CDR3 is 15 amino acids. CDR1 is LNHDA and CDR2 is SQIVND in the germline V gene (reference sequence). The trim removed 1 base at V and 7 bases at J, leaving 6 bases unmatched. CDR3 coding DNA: TGTGCCAGTAGTATAGGACGACAGGGGAACCAGCCCCAGCATTTT. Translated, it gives CASSIGRQGNQPQHF.

The chain's CDR3 is CASSEWGANSPLHF. The CDR3 region has the DNA TGTGCCAGCAGCGAATGGGGGGCGAATTCACCCCTCCACTTT. The chain has TRBV9 and TRBJ1-6; D is perhaps TRBD1 (6 bases). This CDR3 region has 14 residues. Germline V gene sequence: CDR1 SGDLS, CDR2 YYNGEE. Trimming left V 3 bases short and J 7 bases short, with 11 bases between. The whole variable domain, filled in from reference TRBV9 and TRBJ1-6, reads DSGVTQTPKHLITATGQRVTLRCSPRSGDLSVYWYQQSLDQGLQFLIQYYNGEERAKGNILERFSAQQFPDLHSELNLSSLELGDSALYFCASSEWGANSPLHFGNGTRLTVT.

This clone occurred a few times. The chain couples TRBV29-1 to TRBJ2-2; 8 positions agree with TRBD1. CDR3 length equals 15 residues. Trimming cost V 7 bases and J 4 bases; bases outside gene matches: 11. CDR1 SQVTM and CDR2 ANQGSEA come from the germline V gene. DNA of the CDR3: TGCAGCGGAACAGGGGGATCCTCGAGCACCGGGGAGCTGTTTTTT. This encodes CSGTGGSSSTGELFF.

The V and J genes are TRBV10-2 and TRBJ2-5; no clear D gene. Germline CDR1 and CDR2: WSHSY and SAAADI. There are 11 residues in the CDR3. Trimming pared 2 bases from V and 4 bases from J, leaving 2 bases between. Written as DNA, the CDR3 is TGCGCCAGCAGTGAGAGAGAGACCCAGTACTTC. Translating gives CASSERETQYF.

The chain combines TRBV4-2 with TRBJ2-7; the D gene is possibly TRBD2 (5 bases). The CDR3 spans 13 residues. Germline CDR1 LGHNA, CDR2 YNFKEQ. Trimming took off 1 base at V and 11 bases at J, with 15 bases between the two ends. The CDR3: CASSQVDRGRKYF. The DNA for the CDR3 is TGTGCCAGCAGCCAAGTGGATAGAGGGAGAAAGTACTTC.

CDR3 sequence reads: CASSYRNPYNEQFF. In DNA, the CDR3 is TGTGCCAGCAGTTACAGGAACCCCTACAATGAGCAGTTCTTC. The rearrangement joins TRBV6-5 to TRBJ2-1; D is unresolved. The CDR3 sequence is 14 residues long. Trimming cost V 2 bases and J 2 bases, with 7 bases left between them. Germline CDR1 and CDR2: MNHEY and SVGAGI.

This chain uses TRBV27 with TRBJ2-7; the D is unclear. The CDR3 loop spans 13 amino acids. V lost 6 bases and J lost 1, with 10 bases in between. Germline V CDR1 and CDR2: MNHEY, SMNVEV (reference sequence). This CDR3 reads CASRIDASYEQYF. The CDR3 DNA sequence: TGTGCCAGCAGGATTGATGCATCCTACGAGCAGTACTTC.

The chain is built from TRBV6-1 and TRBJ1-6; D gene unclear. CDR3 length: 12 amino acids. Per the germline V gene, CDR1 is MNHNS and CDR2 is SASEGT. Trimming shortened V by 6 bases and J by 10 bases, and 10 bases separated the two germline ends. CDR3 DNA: TGTGCCAGCAGGGTCGGGAGATCACCCCTCCACTTT. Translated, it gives CASRVGRSPLHF.

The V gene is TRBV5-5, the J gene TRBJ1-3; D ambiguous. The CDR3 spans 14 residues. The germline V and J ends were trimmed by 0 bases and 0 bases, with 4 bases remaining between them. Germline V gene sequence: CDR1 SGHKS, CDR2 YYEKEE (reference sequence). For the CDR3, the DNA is TGTGCCAGCAGCTTGGGGCACTCTGGAAACACCATATATTTT. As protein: CASSLGHSGNTIYF.

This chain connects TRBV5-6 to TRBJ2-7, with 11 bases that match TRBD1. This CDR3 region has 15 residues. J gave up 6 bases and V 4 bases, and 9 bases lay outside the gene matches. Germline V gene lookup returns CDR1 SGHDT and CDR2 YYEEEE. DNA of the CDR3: TGTGCCAGCAGCCACAAAGGACAGGGGGCTGGCGAGCAGTACTTC. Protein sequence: CASSHKGQGAGEQYF.

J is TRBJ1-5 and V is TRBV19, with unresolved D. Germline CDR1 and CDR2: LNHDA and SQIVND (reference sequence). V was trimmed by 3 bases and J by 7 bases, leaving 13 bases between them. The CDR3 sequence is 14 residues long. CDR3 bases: TGTGCCAGTAGTATGGGAGGGAGTGGGCAGCCCCAGCATTTT. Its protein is CASSMGGSGQPQHF.

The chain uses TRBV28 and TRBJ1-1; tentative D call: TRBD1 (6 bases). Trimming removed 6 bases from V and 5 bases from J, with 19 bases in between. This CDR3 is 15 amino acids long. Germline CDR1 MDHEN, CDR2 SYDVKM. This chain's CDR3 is CASSPPRGGRTEAFF. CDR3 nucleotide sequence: TGTGCCAGCAGCCCCCCAAGGGGGGGACGGACTGAAGCTTTCTTT.

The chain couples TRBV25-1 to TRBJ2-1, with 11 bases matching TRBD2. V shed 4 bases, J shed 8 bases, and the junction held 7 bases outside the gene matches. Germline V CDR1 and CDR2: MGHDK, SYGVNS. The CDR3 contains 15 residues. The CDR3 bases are TGTGCCAGCAGTGCCCCTAGCGGGGGGTCATATGAGCAGTTCTTC. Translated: CASSAPSGGSYEQFF.

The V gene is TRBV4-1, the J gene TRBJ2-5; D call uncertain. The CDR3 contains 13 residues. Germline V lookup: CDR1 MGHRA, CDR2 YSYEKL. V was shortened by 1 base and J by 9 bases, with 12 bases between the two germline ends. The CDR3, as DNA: TGCGCCAGCAGCCAAGTCCTTATGGCGGCCCAGTACTTC. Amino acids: CASSQVLMAAQYF.

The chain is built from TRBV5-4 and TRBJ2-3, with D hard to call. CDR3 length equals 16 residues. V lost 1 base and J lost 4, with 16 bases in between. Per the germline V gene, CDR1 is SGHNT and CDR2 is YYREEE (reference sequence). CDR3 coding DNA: TGTGCCAGCAGCTTGCCTTCTGGGTTGAAGGCAGATACGCAGTATTTT. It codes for CASSLPSGLKADTQYF. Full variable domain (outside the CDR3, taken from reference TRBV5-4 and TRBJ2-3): ETGVTQSPTHLIKTRGQQVTLRCSSQSGHNTVSWYQQALGQGPQFIFQYYREEENGRGNFPPRFSGLQFPNYSSELNVNALELDDSALYLCASSLPSGLKADTQYFGPGTRLTVL.

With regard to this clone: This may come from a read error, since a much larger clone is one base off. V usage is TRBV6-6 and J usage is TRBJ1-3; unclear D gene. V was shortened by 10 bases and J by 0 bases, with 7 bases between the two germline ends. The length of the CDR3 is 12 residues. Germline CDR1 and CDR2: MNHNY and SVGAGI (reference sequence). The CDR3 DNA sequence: TGTGCCACCGTGAGCTCTGGAAACACCATATATTTT. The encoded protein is CATVSSGNTIYF.

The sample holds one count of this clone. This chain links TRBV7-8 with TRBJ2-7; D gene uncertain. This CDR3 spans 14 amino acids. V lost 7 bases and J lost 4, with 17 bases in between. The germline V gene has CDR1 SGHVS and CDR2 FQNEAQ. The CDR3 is CASTPTAREYEQYF. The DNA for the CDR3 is TGTGCCAGCACCCCGACGGCACGAGAATACGAGCAGTACTTC.

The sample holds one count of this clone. This CDR3 reads CSVLTGGFEAFF. DNA for the CDR3: TGCAGCGTGCTGACAGGGGGTTTTGAAGCTTTCTTT. V is TRBV29-1 and J is TRBJ1-1, with 9 positions matching TRBD1. The CDR3 extends over 12 amino acids. CDR1 SQVTM and CDR2 ANQGSEA come from the germline V gene. The trim removed 6 bases at V and 7 bases at J, leaving 6 bases unmatched.

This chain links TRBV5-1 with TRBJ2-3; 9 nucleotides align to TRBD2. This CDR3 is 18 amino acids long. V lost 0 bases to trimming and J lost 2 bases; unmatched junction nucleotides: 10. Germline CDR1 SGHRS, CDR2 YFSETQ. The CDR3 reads CASSLVEAGGSFTDTQYF. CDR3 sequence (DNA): TGCGCCAGCAGCTTGGTAGAAGCGGGGGGTTCCTTCACAGATACGCAGTATTTT.

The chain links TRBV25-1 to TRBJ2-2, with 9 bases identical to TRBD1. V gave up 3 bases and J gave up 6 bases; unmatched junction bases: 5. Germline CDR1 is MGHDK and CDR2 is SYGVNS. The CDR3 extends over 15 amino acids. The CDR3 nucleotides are TGTGCCAGCAGTGACTGGACAGGGGTGGCCGGGGAGCTGTTTTTT. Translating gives CASSDWTGVAGELFF. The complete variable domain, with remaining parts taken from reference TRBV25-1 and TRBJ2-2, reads EADIYQTPRYLVIGTGKKITLECSQTMGHDKMYWYQQDPGMELHLIHYSYGVNSTEKGDLSSESTVSRIRTEHFPLTLESARPSHTSQYLCASSDWTGVAGELFFGEGSRLTVL.